The clone carrying this TCR beta chain was counted ten times or more. This specimen belongs to a study of identical twins. Unique molecular identifiers were in the cDNA, with template-switch universal primer binding. TCRdb itself ran the 5' RACE reads through MiXCR, one entry per CDR3 protein. The table includes fewer than 650,000 distinct CDR3 sequences, 7.1% detected once. There are 14 residues in the CDR3. Trimming shortened V by 3 bases and J by 3 bases, and 10 bases separated the two germline ends. These data were likewise used in another study, on yellow fever vaccine responses in identical twins.

The genes are TRBV12-3 or TRBV12-4 and TRBJ2-3, with a possible D match to TRBD1 (5 bases). Sequenced material: PBMCs. The source is a woman between 18 and 29 years old in good health. Written as DNA, the CDR3 is TGTGCCAGCAGTTTTCGACAGCTAACAGATACGCAGTATTTT. Translating gives CASSFRQLTDTQYF.